Presented here are 16 T cell receptor beta chains from one specimen sequenced in a study of T-cell reconstitution after alpha-beta-depleted transplantation in children. Unique molecular identifiers were incorporated when the TCRbeta library was constructed. TCRdb used MiXCR to reprocess the PCR reads, holding one entry per CDR3 protein. The sample has 540,000 or so distinct CDR3 sequences, 23% seen once; the top ten hold 13% to 15%. This specimen was PBMCs, mostly from graft donor cells, taken 360 days after TCRalphabeta/CD19-depleted stem cell transplant. The receptors here all came from a boy less than two years old who had a stem cell transplant for acute myeloid leukemia, so the T cells may come from the graft donor.

This clonotype was detected ten times or more. The chain recombines TRBV29-1 with TRBJ2-5; a possible D gene is TRBD1 (5 bases). V was pared by 4 bases and J by 0 bases, with 9 bases between. CDR1 is SQVTM, CDR2 ANQGSEA, per germline. The CDR3 is 13 amino acids. In nucleotides, the CDR3 is TGCAGCGTTGGAGACAGCTACCAAGAGACCCAGTACTTC. Its protein product is CSVGDSYQETQYF. Complete variable domain (other parts from reference TRBV29-1 and TRBJ2-5): SAVISQKPSRDICQRGTSLTIQCQVDSQVTMMFWYRQQPGQSLTLIATANQGSEATYESGFVIDKFPISRPNLTFSTLTVSNMSPEDSSIYLCSVGDSYQETQYFGPGTRLLVL.

The sample holds a few counts of this clonotype. CDR3: CASSLGGTVNQPQHF. The CDR3 DNA sequence: TGTGCCAGCAGTTTGGGTGGGACAGTCAATCAGCCCCAGCATTTT. The chain carries TRBV28 and TRBJ1-5; TRBD1 agrees at 7 bases. Germline assignment: CDR1 MDHEN and CDR2 SYDVKM. The CDR3 extends over 15 amino acids. The V segment lost 3 bases and the J segment 3 bases; nucleotides outside the gene matches: 5.

In its sample, this clonotype was seen a few times. V is TRBV20-1 and J is TRBJ2-1; possibly TRBD1 or TRBD2 for D (5 bases each). Germline V gene sequence: CDR1 DFQATT, CDR2 SNEGSKA (reference sequence). The V end lost 0 bases, the J end lost 5 bases, and 20 bases lay between the germline ends. The CDR3 extends over 17 amino acids. For the CDR3, the DNA is TGCAGTGCTAGAGATGGAATCCCTTGGGGGATTAACAATGAGCAGTTCTTC. This gives the protein CSARDGIPWGINNEQFF.

Ten or more counts support this clonotype. The chain carries TRBV15 and TRBJ2-5; tentatively, D is TRBD2 (6 bases). Trimming removed 4 bases from V and 7 bases from J, with 16 bases in between. The CDR3 contains 14 residues. Germline V gene lookup returns CDR1 LNHNV and CDR2 YYDKDF (reference sequence). The CDR3 bases are TGTGCCACCAGCACAACGATGGGGCGGGGGACCCAGTACTTC. Amino acid sequence: CATSTTMGRGTQYF.

This clonotype was detected ten times or more. The V and J genes are TRBV20-1 and TRBJ2-7, with 12 bases that match TRBD2. This CDR3 comprises 14 residues. Looked up from germline, CDR1 is DFQATT and CDR2 is SNEGSKA (reference sequence). The V segment lost 6 bases and the J segment 1 base; nucleotides outside the gene matches: 4. The CDR3 DNA reads as TGCAGTGCGACACTAGCGGGGGGTTCCTACGAGCAGTACGTC. As protein: CSATLAGGSYEQYV.

V gene TRBV7-3 combines with J gene TRBJ2-1; 8 bases match TRBD2. The CDR3 runs to 16 residues. V lost 5 bases and J lost 10; bases outside the gene matches: 16. Looked up from germline, CDR1 is SGHTA and CDR2 is FQGTGA. In DNA, the CDR3 is TGTGCCAGCAGCCCGAGAGGGGTAGCGGGGACGGAGGAGCAGTTCTTC. It codes for CASSPRGVAGTEEQFF.

V usage is TRBV29-1 and J usage is TRBJ2-2; 10 nucleotides agree with TRBD2. Trimming took 1 base from V and 9 from J; bases not matched to a gene: 11. The germline V gene has CDR1 SQVTM and CDR2 ANQGSEA. There are 16 residues in the CDR3. CDR3: CSVEVGPSGGYRELFF. CDR3 coding DNA: TGCAGCGTTGAAGTAGGGCCTAGCGGGGGTTACCGGGAGCTGTTTTTT.

This clonotype was recorded many times. The chain couples TRBV7-9 to TRBJ1-3; no definite D call. CDR1 and CDR2 (germline): SEHNR, FQNEAQ (reference sequence). The CDR3 consists of 15 residues. The V end lost 5 bases, the J end lost 0 bases, and 11 bases lay between the germline ends. As DNA, the CDR3 is TGTGCCAGCAGCCAGGACGTTTACTCTGGAAACACCATATATTTT. Residues: CASSQDVYSGNTIYF.

This clonotype was detected ten times or more. The chain has TRBV12-3 or TRBV12-4 and TRBJ2-1; TRBD1 matches 8 bases. CDR3 length: 14 amino acids. The V and J ends lost 5 bases and 3 bases, in that order; junction bases with no gene match: 3. This CDR3 is CASSDRGLYNEQFF. The CDR3 DNA is TGTGCCAGCAGTGACAGGGGCCTCTACAATGAGCAGTTCTTC.

This clonotype was detected ten times or more. This chain uses TRBV19 with TRBJ1-2; a possible D gene is TRBD1 (5 bases). CDR3 length equals 17 residues. The V end was cut by 4 bases, the J end by 8 bases, with 26 bases between. Germline CDR1 reads LNHDA; CDR2 reads SQIVND (reference sequence). CDR3 DNA: TGTGCCAGTAGTACCGACCGTGCGGGGACTCCTCTGCGGGGCTACACCTTC. Translated, it gives CASSTDRAGTPLRGYTF.

This clonotype was counted between two and nine times. This chain connects TRBV13 to TRBJ2-7; 7 bases are a match to TRBD1. The germline V gene encodes CDR1 PRHDT and CDR2 FYEKMQ (reference sequence). The CDR3 is 14 residues long. V lost 4 bases, J lost 2 bases, and 5 bases stayed unmatched. CDR3 nucleotide sequence: TGTGCCAGCAGCTGGACCAGGGGGACCTACGAGCAGTACGTC. It is translated as CASSWTRGTYEQYV.

This clonotype came up many times. The chain has TRBV5-1 and TRBJ2-3; TRBD2 is a possible D gene (5 bases). From germline, CDR1 is SGHRS and CDR2 YFSETQ. The V gene lost 2 bases and the J gene lost 5 bases, with 9 bases spanning the gap. The CDR3 covers 13 residues. The CDR3 spells CASSFAGGDTQYF. In nucleotides, the CDR3 is TGCGCCAGCAGCTTCGCGGGCGGAGATACGCAGTATTTT.

The chain couples TRBV5-5 to TRBJ2-2; D gene uncertain. V lost 4 bases to trimming and J lost 1 base, with 14 bases between them. Germline values: CDR1 SGHKS, CDR2 YYEKEE (reference sequence). The CDR3 runs to 16 residues. The CDR3 region has the DNA TGTGCCAGCAGCCCCCGGGTCTTCTTGAACACCGGGGAGCTGTTTTTT. The encoded protein is CASSPRVFLNTGELFF.

This clonotype was detected only a few times. V is TRBV4-3 and J is TRBJ2-1, with 7 bases matching TRBD2. This CDR3 region has 16 residues. Germline values: CDR1 LGHNA, CDR2 YSLEER. Trimming took 4 bases from V and 0 from J; bases not matched to a gene: 6. The CDR3 bases are TGCGCCAGCAGCCCAAGCGGGGAAAGCTCCTACAATGAGCAGTTCTTC. It translates to CASSPSGESSYNEQFF.

The chain is built from TRBV12-3 or TRBV12-4 and TRBJ2-3, with TRBD1 matching over 7 bases. This CDR3 is built from 16 residues. Trimming took 6 bases from V and 0 from J; bases not matched to a gene: 9. The CDR3 DNA reads as TGTGCCAGCAGCCCCCGAGGGGGCACTAGCACAGATACGCAGTATTTT. This codes for CASSPRGGTSTDTQYF.

In this sample, this clonotype turned up a few times. The V call is TRBV18, the J call TRBJ2-1, with D maybe TRBD1 (5 bases). The CDR3 is 13 residues long. CDR1 is KGHSH, CDR2 LQKENI, per germline. V shed 2 bases and J shed 10 bases, with 12 bases lying between them. In DNA form, the CDR3 reads TGTGCCAGCTCACCAAGGTGGGGCGGAGAGCAGTTCTTC. Amino acid sequence: CASSPRWGGEQFF.